The 25 T cell receptor beta chains below come from one sample, sequenced in a study of T-cell reconstitution after alpha-beta-depleted transplantation in children. The TCRbeta library was prepared with unique molecular identifiers. TCRdb re-analysed the PCR reads in MiXCR, keeping a single row per CDR3 protein. The sample lists 540,000 or so distinct CDR3 sequences; 23% were seen once. The sequencing here drew on PBMCs, mostly from graft donor cells, taken 360 days after TCRalphabeta/CD19-depleted stem cell transplant. The source of these receptors is a boy under two years old who had a stem cell transplant for acute myeloid leukemia, so the T cells may come from the graft donor.

This clonotype was counted ten times or more. The chain couples TRBV12-3 or TRBV12-4 to TRBJ2-7; D might be TRBD2 (5 bases). V was pared by 5 bases and J by 1 base, with 15 bases between. The CDR3 runs to 15 residues. CDR3 bases: TGTGCCAGCAGTGGACTGGGGAGTTTTTCCTACGAGCAGTACTTC. Its translation: CASSGLGSFSYEQYF.

This clonotype was recorded at least ten times. V and J are TRBV7-2 and TRBJ1-2, with D hard to call. The CDR3 sequence is 13 residues long. Trimming removed 1 base at V and 4 bases at J, with 7 bases between. Germline CDR1 is SGHTA and CDR2 is FQGNSA. The CDR3 DNA reads as TGTGCCAGCAGCTTAGTTGGAGCCTATGGCTACACCTTC. It codes for CASSLVGAYGYTF.

The chain recombines TRBV5-6 with TRBJ2-5; D call uncertain. Germline V gene lookup returns CDR1 SGHDT and CDR2 YYEEEE. Trimming took 7 bases from V and 2 from J, leaving 18 bases between them. The CDR3 extends over 15 amino acids. The CDR3 coding sequence is TGTGCCAGCTCCCTAAGGAGCGTTCGGCAAGAGACCCAGTACTTC. Its protein product is CASSLRSVRQETQYF.

The chain combines TRBV7-7 with TRBJ2-5; D remains ambiguous. Looked up from germline, CDR1 is SSHAT and CDR2 is FNYEAQ (reference sequence). This CDR3 has 13 amino acids. The V end was cut by 3 bases, the J end by 2 bases, with 7 bases between. The CDR3 DNA sequence: TGTGCCAGCAGCTTTGTTCCTCAAGAGACCCAGTACTTC. Amino acids: CASSFVPQETQYF.

The chain is built from TRBV7-9 and TRBJ2-3; D is uncertain. V gave up 5 bases and J gave up 1 base, with 13 bases separating them. Germline CDR1 SEHNR, CDR2 FQNEAQ (reference sequence). The CDR3 contains 15 residues. The DNA for the CDR3 is TGTGCCAGCAGCCCCTCGGTCCTGGGCACAGATACGCAGTATTTT. Amino acids: CASSPSVLGTDTQYF.

The sample holds a few counts of this clonotype. CDR3 nucleotide sequence: TGCAGTGCTAGGCCTCTTAGCACTGAAGCTTTCTTT. Its protein product is CSARPLSTEAFF. The rearrangement joins TRBV20-1 to TRBJ1-1; no reliable D call. V lost 3 bases and J lost 4, with 9 bases in between. CDR1 is DFQATT and CDR2 is SNEGSKA in the germline V gene (reference sequence). The CDR3 length is 12 residues.

This rearrangement joins TRBV24-1 to TRBJ2-5; the D gene is possibly TRBD1 (6 bases). Germline CDR1 KGHDR, CDR2 SFDVKD. V was shortened by 6 bases and J by 7 bases, with 17 bases between the two germline ends. CDR3 length: 14 amino acids. As DNA, the CDR3 is TGTGCCACCAGTTCGAGGGGGAGCAGAGGGACCCAGTACTTC. It is translated as CATSSRGSRGTQYF.

The chain uses TRBV20-1 and TRBJ1-4; D is unclear. The ends were cut back, 0 bases at V and 7 bases at J, with 12 bases in the middle. This CDR3 comprises 14 residues. Germline CDR1 DFQATT, CDR2 SNEGSKA (reference sequence). The chain's CDR3 is CSARDSPIAEKLFF. CDR3 in DNA: TGCAGTGCTAGAGATTCCCCGATAGCTGAAAAACTGTTTTTT.

This sequence joins TRBV24-1 and TRBJ2-3, with D perhaps matching TRBD2 (6 bases). This CDR3 is built from 18 residues. Between the trimmed V and J ends, which lost 0 bases and 0 bases, there was a span of 15 bases. Germline lookup yields CDR1 KGHDR and CDR2 SFDVKD. CDR3 protein: CATSDLVGSRGSTDTQYF. The CDR3 DNA reads as TGTGCCACCAGTGATTTGGTGGGTTCGCGGGGAAGCACAGATACGCAGTATTTT.

The rearrangement uses TRBV5-1 and TRBJ2-3, with 10 bases identical to TRBD1. CDR1 SGHRS and CDR2 YFSETQ come from the germline V gene. V shed 4 bases, J shed 5 bases, and the junction held 10 bases outside the gene matches. The CDR3 consists of 16 residues. Here the CDR3 DNA reads TGCGCCAGCAGCCTCCTAGGGACAGGGGTACAAGATACGCAGTATTTT. Its protein product is CASSLLGTGVQDTQYF.

This rearrangement joins TRBV20-1 to TRBJ2-4; the D is unclear. The CDR3 runs to 13 residues. Germline-derived CDR1 and CDR2 are DFQATT and SNEGSKA (reference sequence). V shed 5 bases and J shed 2 bases, with 10 bases lying between them. The DNA of the CDR3 is TGCAGTGCTGAGACCAATTCCAAAAACATTCAGTACTTC. Its translation: CSAETNSKNIQYF.

This clonotype was seen a few times. The rearrangement uses TRBV6-1 and TRBJ2-7; perhaps TRBD1 as D (6 bases). From germline, CDR1 is MNHNS and CDR2 SASEGT. With 8 bases removed from V and 0 bases from J, the gap between germline ends came to 11 bases. The CDR3 extends over 13 amino acids. The CDR3 region has the DNA TGTGCCAGCGGGGGCCCCAGCTCCTACGAGCAGTACTTC. Its translation is CASGGPSSYEQYF.

The chain carries TRBV10-3 and TRBJ2-3; TRBD2 agrees at 8 bases. The CDR3 has 12 residues. Germline assignment: CDR1 ENHRY and CDR2 SYGVKD. With 0 bases clipped from V and 15 bases from J, the junction kept 5 bases outside the gene matches. CDR3 coding DNA: TGTGCCATCAGTGAGTCCGGGACTAGGGGATATTTT. Translation: CAISESGTRGYF.

The chain recombines TRBV12-3 or TRBV12-4 with TRBJ2-5; D may be TRBD1 (5 bases). This CDR3 comprises 14 residues. The V gene lost 2 bases and the J gene lost 3 bases, with 10 bases spanning the gap. The CDR3 loop is CASSLRGPEETQYF. Written as DNA, the CDR3 is TGTGCCAGCAGTTTAAGGGGTCCCGAAGAGACCCAGTACTTC.

The chain uses TRBV6-1 and TRBJ2-1; D is perhaps TRBD2 (5 bases). V lost 6 bases and J lost 5, with 17 bases in between. This CDR3 is 15 amino acids long. Germline CDR1 MNHNS, CDR2 SASEGT. The CDR3 loop is CASRKDSLGHNEQFF. CDR3 bases: TGTGCCAGCAGAAAGGACTCACTAGGCCACAATGAGCAGTTCTTC.

V gene TRBV20-1 combines with J gene TRBJ2-5; the match to TRBD1 covers 7 bases. J gave up 5 bases and V 5 bases, and 14 bases lay outside the gene matches. Germline lookup yields CDR1 DFQATT and CDR2 SNEGSKA (reference sequence). This CDR3 has 15 residues. The CDR3 is CSAPSAQGIRETQYF. CDR3 in DNA: TGCAGTGCTCCCTCGGCACAGGGGATCCGGGAGACCCAGTACTTC.

The chain couples TRBV6-1 to TRBJ2-3; D call uncertain. The CDR3 extends over 13 amino acids. CDR1 and CDR2 from the germline V gene are MNHNS and SASEGT. V gave up 1 base and J gave up 2 bases, with 4 bases separating them. The CDR3 coding sequence is TGTGCCAGCAGTGAAGTGGTCACAGATACGCAGTATTTT. Amino acid sequence: CASSEVVTDTQYF.

This clonotype was picked up many times. This chain joins TRBV5-1 and TRBJ1-4, with a possible D match to TRBD1 (5 bases). The germline gives CDR1 SGHRS, CDR2 YFSETQ. The V and J ends lost 6 bases and 5 bases respectively, with 14 bases between them. The CDR3 has 14 residues. The DNA for the CDR3 is TGCGCCAGCAACCTTGGGGGACTCAATGAAAAACTGTTTTTT. It encodes CASNLGGLNEKLFF.

The CDR3 loop reads CASGGRGSTDTQYF. CDR3 in DNA: TGCGCCTCGGGGGGCAGGGGGAGCACAGATACGCAGTATTTT. V and J are TRBV5-1 and TRBJ2-3; D possibly uses TRBD1 or TRBD2 (7 bases each). V was trimmed by 10 bases and J by 0 bases, leaving 15 bases between them. The germline V gene has CDR1 SGHRS and CDR2 YFSETQ. The CDR3 totals 14 residues.

The rearrangement uses TRBV6-5 and TRBJ2-1, with D uncertain. V lost 2 bases, J lost 11 bases, and 7 bases lay in between. Germline V gene data show CDR1 as MNHEY and CDR2 as SVGAGI. This CDR3 is 11 amino acids long. Written as DNA, the CDR3 is TGTGCCAGCAGTTACGGACCTAAGCAGTTCTTC. Residues: CASSYGPKQFF.

Ten or more counts support this clonotype. In DNA, the CDR3 is TGCAGTGCTGGGACTTCCTACAATGAGCAGTTCTTC. Protein: CSAGTSYNEQFF. The chain joins TRBV20-1 to TRBJ2-1; maybe TRBD2 (6 bases). Between the trimmed V and J ends, which lost 5 bases and 1 base, there was a span of 6 bases. Germline values: CDR1 DFQATT, CDR2 SNEGSKA (reference sequence). The CDR3 has 12 residues.

This clonotype was observed once. This CDR3 is CSATGGSEQFF. The CDR3 DNA follows: TGCAGTGCAACCGGGGGGTCAGAGCAGTTCTTC. The V call is TRBV20-1, the J call TRBJ2-1; 7 nucleotides align to TRBD2. The J segment lost 10 bases and the V segment lost 6 bases, leaving 6 bases of the junction unmatched. The length of the CDR3 is 11 residues. In germline, CDR1 is DFQATT, CDR2 SNEGSKA (reference sequence).

The chain combines TRBV5-1 with TRBJ1-1; no definite D call. V shed 4 bases and J shed 0 bases, with 10 bases lying between them. Germline CDR1 SGHRS, CDR2 YFSETQ. CDR3 length: 14 amino acids. DNA for the CDR3: TGCGCCAGCAGCCTCACCCGGATGAACACTGAAGCTTTCTTT. Protein product: CASSLTRMNTEAFF. The full variable domain, its missing parts supplied by reference TRBV5-1 and TRBJ1-1, is KAGVTQTPRYLIKTRGQQVTLSCSPISGHRSVSWYQQTPGQGLQFLFEYFSETQRNKGNFPGRFSGRQFSNSRSEMNVSTLELGDSALYLCASSLTRMNTEAFFGQGTRLTVV.

This clonotype came up many times. The gene calls are TRBV7-2 and TRBJ1-4; no clear D gene. CDR3 size: 14 residues. In germline, CDR1 is SGHTA, CDR2 FQGNSA. Trimming removed 6 bases from V and 2 bases from J, with 10 bases in between. The CDR3, as DNA: TGTGCCAGCAGGCCTAGTTGGACTAATGAAAAACTGTTTTTT. It translates to CASRPSWTNEKLFF.

The chain employs TRBV20-1 and TRBJ2-2; 14 positions agree with TRBD2. V dropped 0 bases and J dropped 1; count of bases not matched to a gene: 10. CDR3 size: 20 residues. The germline gives CDR1 DFQATT, CDR2 SNEGSKA (reference sequence). In nucleotides, the CDR3 is TGCAGTGCTAGAGATCGAAAGGGACTAGCGGGGGCTTTGAACACCGGGGAGCTGTTTTTT. Translation gives CSARDRKGLAGALNTGELFF.